A selection of T cell receptor beta chains follows, all from one sample in a study of T-cell reconstitution after alpha-beta-depleted transplantation in children. TCRdb analysed the PCR reads with MiXCR anew, one entry per CDR3 protein. The sample lists some 290,000 distinct CDR3 sequences, about a quarter occurring once. The specimen was PBMCs, mostly from graft donor cells, collected 180 days after TCRalphabeta/CD19-depleted stem cell transplant. These receptors came from a male patient younger than 18 who had a stem cell transplant for acute lymphoblastic leukemia, so the T cells may come from the graft donor. Each CDR3 is given with its conserved first and last residue. D genes are given only for firm matches. Size is omitted from some rows. Given values are once, few, many or a class for expanded clones.

>-|TRBV27|TRBJ1-1|TRBD1
CASSFGDRINTEAFF
TGTGCCAGCAGTTTTGGGGACAGGATAAACACTGAAGCTTTCTTT
>-|TRBV5-6|TRBJ1-1|-
CASSLGGGPYTEAFF
TGTGCCAGCAGCTTGGGCGGAGGGCCGTACACTGAAGCTTTCTTT
>-|TRBV11-3|TRBJ2-1|-
CASSSLNNNEQFF
TGTGCCAGCAGCTCCCTCAATAACAATGAGCAGTTCTTC
>few|TRBV5-6|TRBJ2-7|-
CASSLLDSEQYF
TGTGCCAGCAGCCTACTAGATTCGGAGCAGTACTTC
>-|TRBV20-1|TRBJ2-7|TRBD2
CSAPSGRPTYEQYF
TGCAGTGCTCCTAGCGGGAGGCCAACCTACGAGCAGTACTTC
>many|TRBV20-1|TRBJ2-3|-
CSAGRGADTQYF
TGCAGTGCTGGGCGGGGCGCAGATACGCAGTATTTT
>-|TRBV5-1|TRBJ2-7|-
CASSQYSNEQYF
TGCGCCAGCAGCCAGTACAGCAACGAGCAGTACTTC
>-|TRBV3-1|TRBJ2-3|TRBD1
CASSQEAGPTGGTDTQYF
TGTGCCTCCTCCCAGGAAGCCGGGCCCACAGGGGGCACAGATACGCAGTATTTT
>many|TRBV29-1|TRBJ2-7|-
CSVEPPLRLSYEQYF
TGCAGCGTTGAACCCCCCTTACGACTATCCTACGAGCAGTACTTC
>-|TRBV5-1|TRBJ2-3|-
CASSLYPLPDTQYF
TGCGCCAGCAGCTTGTATCCCCTCCCGGATACGCAGTATTTT
>few|TRBV27|TRBJ2-7|TRBD2
CASKSGAGAYEQYF
TGTGCCAGCAAGTCTGGAGCGGGGGCCTACGAGCAGTACTTC
>few|TRBV5-1|TRBJ2-2|-
CASYLAPANTGELFF
TGCGCCAGCTATCTGGCCCCTGCGAACACCGGGGAGCTGTTTTTT
>few|TRBV12-3/TRBV12-4|TRBJ2-7|TRBD1
CASSFPDRALSYEQYF
TGTGCCAGCAGTTTTCCAGACAGGGCCCTATCATACGAGCAGTACTTC
>few|TRBV4-1|TRBJ1-2|-
CASSQGGDGYTF
TGCGCCAGCAGCCAAGGGGGGGACGGCTACACCTTC
>-|TRBV25-1|TRBJ2-7|-
CASSGWGLPTYEQYF
TGTGCCAGCAGTGGATGGGGGCTCCCGACCTACGAGCAGTACTTC
>-|TRBV15|TRBJ1-1|-
CATSRDMTGNTEAFF
TGTGCCACCAGCAGAGATATGACAGGTAACACTGAAGCTTTCTTT
>-|TRBV11-2|TRBJ2-5|-
CASSADREGETQYF
TGTGCCAGCAGCGCCGACAGGGAGGGAGAGACCCAGTACTTC
>few|TRBV12-3/TRBV12-4|TRBJ1-3|-
CASSLWQGNTIYF
TGTGCCAGCAGTTTATGGCAGGGAAACACCATATATTTT
>-|TRBV7-3|TRBJ2-3|-
CASGGGDTQYF
TGTGCCAGCGGGGGCGGGGATACGCAGTATTTT
>-|TRBV27|TRBJ1-2|-
CASSLSPVALSGYGYTF
TGTGCCAGCAGTTTATCGCCGGTCGCCCTTTCGGGTTATGGCTACACCTTC
>few|TRBV24-1|TRBJ1-2|-
CATSDHRDGWGYTF
TGTGCCACCAGTGATCACCGGGACGGCTGGGGCTACACCTTC
>few|TRBV12-3/TRBV12-4|TRBJ2-1|TRBD2
CASSFETSGIEQFF
TGTGCCAGCAGTTTCGAGACTAGCGGTATCGAGCAGTTCTTC
>few|TRBV7-6|TRBJ2-6|-
CASSLTALGANVLTF
TGTGCCAGCAGCTTAACCGCACTTGGAGCCAACGTCCTGACTTTC
>-|TRBV7-3|TRBJ2-3|TRBD2
CASSSPYSGSGGTDTQYF
TGTGCCAGCAGCTCGCCCTATAGCGGGAGTGGAGGCACAGATACGCAGTATTTT
>-|TRBV20-1|TRBJ2-7|TRBD1
CSARPGTGGYEQYF
TGCAGTGCTAGGCCCGGGACAGGGGGGTACGAGCAGTACTTC
>few|TRBV20-1|TRBJ2-2|-
CSARVKWEAGTGELFF
TGCAGTGCTAGAGTGAAGTGGGAGGCGGGTACCGGGGAGCTGTTTTTT
>few|TRBV15|TRBJ2-3|TRBD2
CATHGSGSIDTQYF
TGTGCCACCCATGGTAGCGGGAGTATAGATACGCAGTATTTT
>once|TRBV12-3/TRBV12-4|TRBJ2-7|-
CASSLLPVVYEQYF
TGTGCCAGCAGTTTACTGCCGGTTGTCTACGAGCAGTACTTC
>-|TRBV29-1|TRBJ1-1|-
CSVGGRGLMNTEAFF
TGCAGCGTTGGGGGGCGGGGGTTGATGAACACTGAAGCTTTCTTT
>few|TRBV27|TRBJ2-2|TRBD1
CASSGRGRTGELFF
TGTGCCAGCAGTGGAAGGGGGCGCACCGGGGAGCTGTTTTTT
>-|TRBV3-1|TRBJ2-1|-
CASSPLGQKQFF
TGTGCCAGCAGCCCTCTCGGACAGAAGCAGTTCTTC
>many|TRBV12-3/TRBV12-4|TRBJ2-5|-
CASSLQGGRETQYF
TGTGCCAGCAGTCTCCAGGGAGGACGAGAGACCCAGTACTTC
>few|TRBV6-5|TRBJ2-7|-
CASSYGQFYEQYF
TGTGCCAGCAGTTACGGACAGTTCTACGAGCAGTACTTC